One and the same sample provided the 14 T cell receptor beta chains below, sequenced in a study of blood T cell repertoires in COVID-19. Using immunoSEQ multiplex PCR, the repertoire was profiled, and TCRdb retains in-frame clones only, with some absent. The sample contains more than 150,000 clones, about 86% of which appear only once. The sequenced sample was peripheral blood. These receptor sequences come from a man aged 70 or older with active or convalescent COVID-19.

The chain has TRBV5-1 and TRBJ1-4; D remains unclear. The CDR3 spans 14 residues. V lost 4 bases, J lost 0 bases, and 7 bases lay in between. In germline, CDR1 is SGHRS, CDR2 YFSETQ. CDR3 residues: CASSLLATNEKLFF. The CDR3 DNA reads TGCGCCAGCAGCCTCCTTGCAACTAATGAAAAACTGTTTTTT. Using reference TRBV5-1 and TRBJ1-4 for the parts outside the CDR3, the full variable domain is KAGVTQTPRYLIKTRGQQVTLSCSPISGHRSVSWYQQTPGQGLQFLFEYFSETQRNKGNFPGRFSGRQFSNSRSEMNVSTLELGDSALYLCASSLLATNEKLFFGSGTQLSVL.

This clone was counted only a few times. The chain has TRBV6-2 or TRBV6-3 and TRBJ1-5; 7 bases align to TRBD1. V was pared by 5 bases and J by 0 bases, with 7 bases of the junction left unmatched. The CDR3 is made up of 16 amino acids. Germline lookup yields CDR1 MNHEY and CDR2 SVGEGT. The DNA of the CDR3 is TGTGCCAGCAGTGTCCGACAGGGCGGTAGCAATCAGCCCCAGCATTTT. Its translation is CASSVRQGGSNQPQHF.

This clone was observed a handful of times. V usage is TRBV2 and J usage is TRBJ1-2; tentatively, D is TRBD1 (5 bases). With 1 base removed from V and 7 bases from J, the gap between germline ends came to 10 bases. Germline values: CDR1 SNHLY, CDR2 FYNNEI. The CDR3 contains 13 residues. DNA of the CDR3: TGTGCCAGCAGTGAAGACAGGCTGGGTGGCTACACCTTC. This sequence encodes CASSEDRLGGYTF.

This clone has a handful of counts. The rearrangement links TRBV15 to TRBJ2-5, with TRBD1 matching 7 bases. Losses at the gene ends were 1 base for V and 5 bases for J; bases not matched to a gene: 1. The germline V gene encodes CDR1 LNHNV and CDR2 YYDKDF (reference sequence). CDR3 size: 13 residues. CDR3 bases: TGTGCCACCAGCAGAGGACAGGGTGAGACCCAGTACTTC. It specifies CATSRGQGETQYF.

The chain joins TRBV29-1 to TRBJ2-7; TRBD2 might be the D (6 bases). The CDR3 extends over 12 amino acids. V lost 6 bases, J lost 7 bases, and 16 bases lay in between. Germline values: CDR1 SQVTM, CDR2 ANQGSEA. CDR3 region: CSVVPGVGEQYF. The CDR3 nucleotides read TGCAGCGTGGTGCCGGGGGTGGGGGAGCAGTACTTC.

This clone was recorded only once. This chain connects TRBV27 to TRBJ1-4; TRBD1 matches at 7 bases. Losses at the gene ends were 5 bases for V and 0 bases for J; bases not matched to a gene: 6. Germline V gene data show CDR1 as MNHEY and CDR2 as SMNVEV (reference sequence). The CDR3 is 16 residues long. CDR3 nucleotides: TGTGCCAGCAGTCGGAGGGGGACAGCAACTAATGAAAAACTGTTTTTT. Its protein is CASSRRGTATNEKLFF.

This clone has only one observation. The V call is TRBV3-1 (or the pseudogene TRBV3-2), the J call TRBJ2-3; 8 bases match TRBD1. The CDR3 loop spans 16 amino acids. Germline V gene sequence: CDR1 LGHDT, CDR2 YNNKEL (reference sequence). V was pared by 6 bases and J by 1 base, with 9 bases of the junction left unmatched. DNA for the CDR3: TGTGCCAGCAGTCGTTTACAGACAGGGGGCACAGATACGCAGTATTTT. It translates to CASSRLQTGGTDTQYF.

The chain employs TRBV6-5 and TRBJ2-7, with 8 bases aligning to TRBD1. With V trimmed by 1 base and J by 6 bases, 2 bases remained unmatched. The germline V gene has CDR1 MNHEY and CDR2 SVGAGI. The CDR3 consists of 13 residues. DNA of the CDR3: TGTGCCAGCAGTTACTACAGGGGGAGCGAGCAGTACTTC. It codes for CASSYYRGSEQYF.

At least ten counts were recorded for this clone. The CDR3 nucleotides are TGTGCCAGCTCCCTCAGGGGGCTGGACGGTGAGCAGTTCTTC. Its translation: CASSLRGLDGEQFF. The chain carries TRBV3-1 (or the pseudogene TRBV3-2) and TRBJ2-1, with 8 bases lining up with TRBD1. The CDR3 totals 14 residues. CDR1 is LGHDT, CDR2 YNNKEL, per germline (reference sequence). Germline trimming cut 8 bases from V and 9 bases from J; bases unmatched to any gene: 12.

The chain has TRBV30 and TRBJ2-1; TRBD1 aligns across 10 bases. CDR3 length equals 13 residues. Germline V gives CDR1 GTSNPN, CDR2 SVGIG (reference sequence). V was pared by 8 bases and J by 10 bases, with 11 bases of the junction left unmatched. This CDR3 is CARTGTGEGEQFF. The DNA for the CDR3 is TGTGCCAGAACCGGGACAGGGGAAGGGGAGCAGTTCTTC.

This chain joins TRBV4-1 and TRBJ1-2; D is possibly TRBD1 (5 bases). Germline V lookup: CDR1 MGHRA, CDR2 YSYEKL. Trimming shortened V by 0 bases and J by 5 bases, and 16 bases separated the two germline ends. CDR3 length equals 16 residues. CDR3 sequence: CASSQDRGIRTYGYTF. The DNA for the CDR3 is TGCGCCAGCAGCCAAGATCGGGGGATAAGGACTTATGGCTACACCTTC.

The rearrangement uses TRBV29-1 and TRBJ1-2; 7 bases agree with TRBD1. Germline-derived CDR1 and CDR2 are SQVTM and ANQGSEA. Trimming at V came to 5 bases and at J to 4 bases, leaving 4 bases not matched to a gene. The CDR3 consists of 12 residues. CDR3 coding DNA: TGCAGCGTTCGACAGGGACCCTATGGCTACACCTTC. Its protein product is CSVRQGPYGYTF.

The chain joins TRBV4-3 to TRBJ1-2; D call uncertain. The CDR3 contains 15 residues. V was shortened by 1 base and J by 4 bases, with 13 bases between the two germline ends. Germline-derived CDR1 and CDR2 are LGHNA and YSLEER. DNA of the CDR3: TGCGCCAGCAGCCAAGCCGGGATTACCTCCTATGGCTACACCTTC. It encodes CASSQAGITSYGYTF.

The CDR3 is CASSITPGQGAFGSPLHF. The CDR3 coding sequence is TGTGCCAGTAGTATAACCCCGGGACAGGGGGCATTTGGTTCACCCCTCCACTTT. This chain links TRBV19 with TRBJ1-6; 12 nucleotides line up with TRBD1. The CDR3 has 18 residues. Germline trimming cut 2 bases from V and 9 bases from J; bases unmatched to any gene: 11. Germline V gives CDR1 LNHDA, CDR2 SQIVND (reference sequence).